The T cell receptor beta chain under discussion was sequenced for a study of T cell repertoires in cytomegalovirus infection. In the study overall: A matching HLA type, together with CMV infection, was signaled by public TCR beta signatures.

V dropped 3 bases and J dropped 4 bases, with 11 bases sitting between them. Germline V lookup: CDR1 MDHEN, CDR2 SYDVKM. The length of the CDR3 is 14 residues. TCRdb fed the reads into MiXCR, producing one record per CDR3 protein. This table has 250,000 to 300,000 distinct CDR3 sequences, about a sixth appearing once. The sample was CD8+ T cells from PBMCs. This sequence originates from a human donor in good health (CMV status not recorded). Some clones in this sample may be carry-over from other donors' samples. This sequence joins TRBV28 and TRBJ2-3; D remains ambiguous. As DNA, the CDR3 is TGTGCCAGCAGTTTCTCCATAGTTGCAGATACGCAGTATTTT. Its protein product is CASSFSIVADTQYF. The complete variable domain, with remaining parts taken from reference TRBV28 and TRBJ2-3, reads DVKVTQSSRYLVKRTGEKVFLECVQDMDHENMFWYRQDPGLGLRLIYFSYDVKMKEKGDIPEGYSVSREKKERFSLILESASTNQTSMYLCASSFSIVADTQYFGPGTRLTVL.